The rows below give T cell receptor beta chains drawn from one sample of a study of lymphopenia after photon versus proton radiotherapy. Method: immunoSEQ multiplex PCR; TCRdb's copy keeps in-frame clones and lacks some. The table includes some 20,000 clones, 84% detected once. The starting material was peripheral blood, obtained from a patient treated with photon-based radiotherapy. The receptors were gathered from a woman aged 50 to 60 with pancreatic cancer. Both conserved end residues are trimmed from each CDR3.

v_gene	len	j_gene	CDR3aa
TRBV5-1	15	TRBJ2-1	ASTFGTSGVSYNEQF
TRBV5-8	12	TRBJ1-4	ASSFGTANEKLF
TRBV7-2	15	TRBJ2-2	ASSLGGSGKITGELF
TRBV18	14	TRBJ1-4	ASSHRKTTTNEKLF
TRBV19	13	TRBJ2-5	ASSTGTGRQETQY
TRBV15	11	TRBJ1-2	ATSRGRSYGYT
TRBV28	14	TRBJ2-7	ASSSQGPESSYEQY
TRBV4-3	10	TRBJ2-1	ASSQHSNEQF
TRBV7-9	9	TRBJ2-7	ASSIRDEQY
TRBV19	11	TRBJ2-7	ATAGTGTHEQY
TRBV5-5	11	TRBJ1-4	ASAGNTNEKLF